This T cell receptor beta chain was recovered during a study of pediatric ulcerative colitis. This table comes from immunoSEQ multiplex PCR, and its TCRdb copy is limited to in-frame clones, with some not included. The sample yields around 61,000 clones, roughly nine tenths seen once. Germline values: CDR1 SGHNT, CDR2 YENEEA. The CDR3 loop spans 12 amino acids. V was cut by 5 bases and J by 6 bases, with 11 bases left in between. As concerns this clone: The target antigen is unknown.

Overall study results and limits: Clonal expansions reduced rectal repertoire diversity in acute severe colitis.

This sequence was found in a boy younger than 18 with severe ulcerative colitis. The chain uses TRBV11-3 and TRBJ2-7, with D possibly being TRBD1 (6 bases). Sequencing was performed on blood. CDR3 sequence: CASSGRGGEQYF. CDR3 bases: TGTGCCAGCAGCGGCAGGGGCGGCGAGCAGTACTTC. The variable domain in full, with the rest retrieved from reference TRBV11-3 and TRBJ2-7, is EAGVVQSPRYKIIEKKQPVAFWCNPISGHNTLYWYLQNLGQGPELLIRYENEEAVDDSQLPKDRFSAERLKGVDSTLKIQPAELGDSAVYLCASSGRGGEQYFGPGTRLTVT.